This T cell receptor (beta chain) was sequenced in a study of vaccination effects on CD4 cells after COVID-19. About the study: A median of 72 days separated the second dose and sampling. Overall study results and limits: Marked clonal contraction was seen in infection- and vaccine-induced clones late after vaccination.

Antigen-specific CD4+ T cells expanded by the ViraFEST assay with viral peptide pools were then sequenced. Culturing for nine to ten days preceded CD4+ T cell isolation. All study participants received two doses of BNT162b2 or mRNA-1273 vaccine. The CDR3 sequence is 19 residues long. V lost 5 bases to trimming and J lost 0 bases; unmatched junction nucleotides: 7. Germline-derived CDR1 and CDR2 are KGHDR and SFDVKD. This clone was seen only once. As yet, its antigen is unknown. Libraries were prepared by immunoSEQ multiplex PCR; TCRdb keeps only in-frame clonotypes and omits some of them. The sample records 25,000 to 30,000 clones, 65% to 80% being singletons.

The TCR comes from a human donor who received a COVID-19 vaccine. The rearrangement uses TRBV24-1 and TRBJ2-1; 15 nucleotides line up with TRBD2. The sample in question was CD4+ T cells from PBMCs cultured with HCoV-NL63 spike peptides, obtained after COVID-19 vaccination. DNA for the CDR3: TGTGCCACCAGTGCCTCCGGACTAGCGGGGGGGAGCTCCTACAATGAGCAGTTCTTC. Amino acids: CATSASGLAGGSSYNEQFF.